This T cell receptor (beta chain) was sequenced in a study of blood T cell repertoires in COVID-19. The V end was cut by 0 bases, the J end by 4 bases, with 9 bases between. The CDR3 sequence is 14 residues long. Germline CDR1 is SGDLS and CDR2 is YYNGEE. Authors' methods: Estimation of nucleated cell counts relied on the amplification of reference gene primers. The data were produced by immunoSEQ multiplex PCR, yet TCRdb's version contains in-frame clones alone and is incomplete. V, J and clone size are taken as reported in that table, and D and trimming were inferred from the DNA itself. This table has 200,000 to 300,000 clones, approximately 86% appearing once.

The V and J genes are TRBV9 and TRBJ2-3; TRBD2 might be the D (5 bases). The receptor comes from a man aged 35 to 55 who had recovered from COVID-19. Source material: peripheral blood. The CDR3 is CASSVAGKPDTQYF. CDR3 DNA: TGTGCCAGCAGCGTAGCGGGAAAGCCAGATACGCAGTATTTT.